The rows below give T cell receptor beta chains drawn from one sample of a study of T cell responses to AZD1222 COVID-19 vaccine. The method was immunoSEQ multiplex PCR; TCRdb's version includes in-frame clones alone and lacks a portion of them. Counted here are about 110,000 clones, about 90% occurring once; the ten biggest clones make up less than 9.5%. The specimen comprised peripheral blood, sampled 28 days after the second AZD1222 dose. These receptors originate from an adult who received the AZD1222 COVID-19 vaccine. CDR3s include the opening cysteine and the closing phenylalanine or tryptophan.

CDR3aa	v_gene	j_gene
CASSRLDRVKETQYF	TRBV3-1/TRBV3-2	TRBJ2-5
CASSLDSGRPQHF	TRBV5-1	TRBJ1-5
CATTGVVRETQYF	TRBV5-4	TRBJ2-5
CASSGEQGHEQYF	TRBV7-3	TRBJ2-7
CASRIAVGVTGELFF	TRBV6-4	TRBJ2-2
CASSEAPAVNTEAFF	TRBV6-1	TRBJ1-1
CASSPWGVKGTEAFF	TRBV11-2	TRBJ1-1
CASSIAEGFGTGDYNEQFF	TRBV19	TRBJ2-1
CASSFQVPPYEQYF	TRBV6-5	TRBJ2-7
CASSVAGRGTGELFF	TRBV9	TRBJ2-2
CASKQGSATNEKLFF	TRBV19	TRBJ1-4
CASSASKGTQYF	TRBV6-5	TRBJ2-5
CASSVATGTRQETQYF	TRBV9	TRBJ2-5
CASSGFQKAYEQYF	TRBV27	TRBJ2-7
CASSLASGGAGTGELFF	TRBV7-2	TRBJ2-2
CASSSALQGRPQHF	TRBV6-5	TRBJ1-5
CAWSVPLGSGELFF	TRBV30	TRBJ2-2
CASSPGLAGVYEQYF	TRBV9	TRBJ2-7
CASSLASGGVTEAFF	TRBV7-2	TRBJ1-1
CASRDRGSETEAFF	TRBV2	TRBJ1-1
CASSPSAGTGTYEQYF	TRBV7-6	TRBJ2-7
CASSILLTGNTGELFF	TRBV19	TRBJ2-2
CASSQDYSGGYGYTF	TRBV4-3	TRBJ1-2
CASSLQQTTDTQYF	TRBV5-1	TRBJ2-3
CASSVEAGYSYEQYF	TRBV9	TRBJ2-7
CASSSDGGDQPQHF	TRBV5-1	TRBJ1-5
CSARDLEKLFF	TRBV20-1	TRBJ1-4
CATSQPLGGPYEQYF	TRBV15	TRBJ2-7
CTSSVAPTASSYEQYF	TRBV9	TRBJ2-7
CASSLGRANTEAFF	TRBV27	TRBJ1-1
CSVVSPNTGELFF	TRBV29-1	TRBJ2-2
CASSSAGEYEQYF	TRBV5-1	TRBJ2-7
CASSNAGTGGGTDTQYF	TRBV6-2/TRBV6-3	TRBJ2-3
CASSLEQETEAFF	TRBV7-8	TRBJ1-1
CASSFRTADEFNSPLHF	TRBV7-9	TRBJ1-6
CASSLVLAGDPYNEQFF	TRBV5-1	TRBJ2-1
CASSLEGTGAFSYEQYF	TRBV7-2	TRBJ2-7
CASSYSWGALESQYF	TRBV6-2/TRBV6-3	TRBJ2-3
CASSTTDQGSVFF	TRBV11-2	TRBJ2-1
CASSLDQIVVNEKLFF	TRBV7-8	TRBJ1-4
CASSPGLADHNEQFF	TRBV11-2	TRBJ2-1
CSVVPDGYGYTF	TRBV29-1	TRBJ1-2
CASSLSQGANYGYTF	TRBV11-2	TRBJ1-2
CATAPPAGGYTF	TRBV6-5	TRBJ1-2
CASRGQQYEQYF	TRBV25-1	TRBJ2-7